The present TCR beta chain was sequenced within a study of PD-1 blockade in classical Hodgkin lymphoma. TCRdb's copy holds only in-frame clones and misses some; the assay was immunoSEQ multiplex PCR. The repertoire holds 90,000 to 100,000 clones, with about 91% as singletons. The CDR3 runs 14 residues. Trimming took off 4 bases at V and 8 bases at J, with 15 bases between the two ends. Germline lookup yields CDR1 KGHSY and CDR2 FQNENV. Brentuximab vedotin exposure varied, and every patient relapsed after autologous stem cell transplantation. The sample was peripheral blood mononuclear cells (PBMCs), taken before the second cycle of nivolumab. The clonotype comes from a human donor with classical Hodgkin lymphoma. This chain joins TRBV16 and TRBJ2-1; D may be TRBD1 (5 bases). CDR3: CASSLAGPMHEQFF. DNA of the CDR3: TGTGCCAGCAGCCTGGCAGGGCCCATGCATGAGCAGTTCTTC.